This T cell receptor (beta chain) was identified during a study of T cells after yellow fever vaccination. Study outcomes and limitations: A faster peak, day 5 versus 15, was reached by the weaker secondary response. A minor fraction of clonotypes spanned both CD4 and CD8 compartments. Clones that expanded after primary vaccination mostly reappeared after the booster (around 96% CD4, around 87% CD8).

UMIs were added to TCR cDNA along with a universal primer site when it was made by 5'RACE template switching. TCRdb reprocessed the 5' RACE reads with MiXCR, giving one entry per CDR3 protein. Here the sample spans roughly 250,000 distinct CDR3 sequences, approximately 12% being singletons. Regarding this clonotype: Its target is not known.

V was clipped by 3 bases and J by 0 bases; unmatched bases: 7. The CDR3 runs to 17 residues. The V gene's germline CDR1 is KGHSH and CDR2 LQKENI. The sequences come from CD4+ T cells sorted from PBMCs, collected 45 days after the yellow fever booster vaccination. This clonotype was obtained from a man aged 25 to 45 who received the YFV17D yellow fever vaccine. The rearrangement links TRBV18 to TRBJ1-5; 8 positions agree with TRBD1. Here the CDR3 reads CASSPGTGSHSNQPQHF. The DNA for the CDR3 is TGTGCCAGCTCACCCGGGACAGGTAGCCATAGCAATCAGCCCCAGCATTTT.